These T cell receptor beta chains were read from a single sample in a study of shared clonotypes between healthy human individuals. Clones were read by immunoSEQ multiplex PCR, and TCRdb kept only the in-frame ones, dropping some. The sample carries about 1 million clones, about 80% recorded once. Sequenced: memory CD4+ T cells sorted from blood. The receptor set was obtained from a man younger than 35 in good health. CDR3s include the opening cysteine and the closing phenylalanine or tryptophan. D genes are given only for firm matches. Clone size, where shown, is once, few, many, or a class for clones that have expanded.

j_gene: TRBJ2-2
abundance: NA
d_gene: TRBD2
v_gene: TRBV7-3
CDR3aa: CASSQSGGSTGELFF
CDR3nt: TGTGCCAGCAGCCAGAGCGGGGGGAGCACCGGGGAGCTGTTTTTT

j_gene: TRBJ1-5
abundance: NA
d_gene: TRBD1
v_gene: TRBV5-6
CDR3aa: CASSFDRGARNQPQHF
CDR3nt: TGTGCCAGCAGCTTTGACAGGGGTGCTCGCAATCAGCCCCAGCATTTT

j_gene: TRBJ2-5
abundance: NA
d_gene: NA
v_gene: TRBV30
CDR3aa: CAWSPTGPLETQYF
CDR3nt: TGTGCCTGGAGTCCAACAGGTCCTTTAGAGACCCAGTACTTC

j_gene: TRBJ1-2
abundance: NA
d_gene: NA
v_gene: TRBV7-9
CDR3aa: CASSPWRGDGYTF
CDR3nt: TGTGCCAGCAGCCCTTGGAGGGGAGATGGCTACACCTTC

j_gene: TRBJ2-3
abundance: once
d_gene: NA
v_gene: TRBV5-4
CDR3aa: CASSPQGTGSSQYF
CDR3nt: TGTGCCAGCAGTCCCCAGGGTACCGGCTCCTCGCAGTATTTT

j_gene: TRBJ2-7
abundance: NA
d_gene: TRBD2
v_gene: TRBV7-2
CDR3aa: CASSTAGGPSYEQYF
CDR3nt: TGTGCCAGCAGCACAGCGGGAGGCCCCTCCTACGAGCAGTACTTC

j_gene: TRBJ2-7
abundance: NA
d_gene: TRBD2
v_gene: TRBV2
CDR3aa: CASSGSGDGGSYEQYF
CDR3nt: TGTGCCAGCAGTGGTAGCGGGGATGGGGGTTCCTACGAGCAGTACTTC

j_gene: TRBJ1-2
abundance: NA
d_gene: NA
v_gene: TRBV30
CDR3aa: CAWEQGKMNYGYTF
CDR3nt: TGTGCCTGGGAACAGGGAAAAATGAACTATGGCTACACCTTC

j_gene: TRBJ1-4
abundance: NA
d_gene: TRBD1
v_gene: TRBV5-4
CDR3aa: CASGAGQGVLSATNEKLFF
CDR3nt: TGTGCCAGCGGAGCCGGACAGGGCGTCCTTTCCGCAACTAATGAAAAACTGTTTTTT

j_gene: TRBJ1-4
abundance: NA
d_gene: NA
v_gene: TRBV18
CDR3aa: CASSPQSAGTNEKLFF
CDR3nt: TGTGCCAGCTCACCACAATCGGCGGGGACTAATGAAAAACTGTTTTTT

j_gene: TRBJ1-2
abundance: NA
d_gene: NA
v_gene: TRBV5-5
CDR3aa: CASSSGGGRGYGYTF
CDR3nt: TGTGCCAGCAGCTCCGGTGGGGGCCGGGGATATGGCTACACCTTC

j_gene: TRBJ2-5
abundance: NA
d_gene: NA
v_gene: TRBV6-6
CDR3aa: CASSYDRTIQETQYF
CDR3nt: TGTGCCAGCAGTTACGACCGGACTATCCAAGAGACCCAGTACTTC

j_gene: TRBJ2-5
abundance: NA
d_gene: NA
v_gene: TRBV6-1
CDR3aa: CASSVDSLETQYF
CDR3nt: TGTGCCAGCAGTGTTGACTCCTTAGAGACCCAGTACTTC

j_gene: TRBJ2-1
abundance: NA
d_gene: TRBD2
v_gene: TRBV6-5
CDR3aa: CASSRLADNEQFF
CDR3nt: TGTGCCAGCAGCCGACTAGCCGATAATGAGCAGTTCTTC

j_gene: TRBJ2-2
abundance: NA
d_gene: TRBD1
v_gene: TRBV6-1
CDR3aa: CASSEAWTGGELFF
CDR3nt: TGTGCCAGCAGTGAAGCCTGGACAGGAGGGGAGCTGTTTTTT

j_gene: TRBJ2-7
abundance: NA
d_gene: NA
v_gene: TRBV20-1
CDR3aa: CSAPNSYEQYF
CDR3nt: TGCAGTGCTCCGAACTCTTACGAGCAGTACTTC

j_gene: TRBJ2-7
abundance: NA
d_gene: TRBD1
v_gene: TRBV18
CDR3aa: CASSLSGGLNEQYF
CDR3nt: TGTGCCAGCTCACTTTCAGGGGGCCTCAACGAGCAGTACTTC

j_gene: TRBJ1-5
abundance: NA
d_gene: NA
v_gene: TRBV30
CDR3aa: CAWSVASRGQPQHF
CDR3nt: TGTGCCTGGAGTGTAGCCTCGAGGGGGCAGCCCCAGCATTTT

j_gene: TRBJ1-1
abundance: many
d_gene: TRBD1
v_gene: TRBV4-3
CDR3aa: CASSSRQGTEAFF
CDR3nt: TGCGCCAGCAGCTCCCGACAGGGGACTGAAGCTTTCTTT

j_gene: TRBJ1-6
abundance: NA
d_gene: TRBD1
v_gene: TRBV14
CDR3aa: CASSQDQGAWSLHF
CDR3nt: TGTGCCAGCAGCCAAGACCAGGGGGCTTGGTCCCTCCACTTT

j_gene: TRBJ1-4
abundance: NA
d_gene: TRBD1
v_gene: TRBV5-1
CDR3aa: CASSLDGTATGKLFF
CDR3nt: TGCGCCAGCAGCTTGGACGGGACAGCCACGGGAAAACTGTTTTTT

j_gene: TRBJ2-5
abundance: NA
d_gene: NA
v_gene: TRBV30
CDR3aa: CAWGPGGGQETQYF
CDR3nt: TGTGCCTGGGGCCCCGGCGGCGGACAAGAGACCCAGTACTTC

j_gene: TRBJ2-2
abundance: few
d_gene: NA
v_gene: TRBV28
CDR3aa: CASDEQRAGELFF
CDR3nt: TGTGCCAGCGATGAACAGCGGGCCGGGGAGCTGTTTTTT

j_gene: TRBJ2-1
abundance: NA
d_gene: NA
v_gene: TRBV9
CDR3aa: CASSVTETPGGEQFF
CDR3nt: TGTGCCAGCAGCGTAACCGAAACCCCTGGAGGGGAGCAGTTCTTC

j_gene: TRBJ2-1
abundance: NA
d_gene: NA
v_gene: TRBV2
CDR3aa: CASSINNEQFF
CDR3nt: TGTGCCAGCAGTATAAACAATGAGCAGTTCTTC

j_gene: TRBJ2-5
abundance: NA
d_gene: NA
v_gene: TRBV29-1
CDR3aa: CSETDGGGTQYF
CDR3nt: TGCAGCGAGACGGACGGAGGGGGGACCCAGTACTTC

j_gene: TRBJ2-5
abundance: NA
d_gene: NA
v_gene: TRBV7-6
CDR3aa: CASSGQSETQYF
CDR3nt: TGTGCCAGCAGTGGACAGTCGGAGACCCAGTACTTC

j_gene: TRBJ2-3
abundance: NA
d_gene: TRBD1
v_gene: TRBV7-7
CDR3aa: CASSSGQGSADTQYF
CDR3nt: TGTGCTAGCAGCTCGGGACAGGGTAGCGCGGATACGCAGTATTTT

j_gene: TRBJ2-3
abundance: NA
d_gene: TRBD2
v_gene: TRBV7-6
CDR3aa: CASSLVAGETTVDTQYF
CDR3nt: TGTGCCAGCAGCTTAGTTGCGGGAGAGACCACAGTGGATACGCAGTATTTT

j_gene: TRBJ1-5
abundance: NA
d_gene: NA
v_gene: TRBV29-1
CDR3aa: CSPVTPRGESNQPQHF
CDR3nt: TGCAGCCCTGTAACCCCCAGGGGCGAGAGCAATCAGCCCCAGCATTTT

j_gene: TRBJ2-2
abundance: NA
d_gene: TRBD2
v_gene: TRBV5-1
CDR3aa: CASSFPREGGTGELFF
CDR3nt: TGCGCCAGCAGCTTCCCGCGGGAGGGAGGCACCGGGGAGCTGTTTTTT

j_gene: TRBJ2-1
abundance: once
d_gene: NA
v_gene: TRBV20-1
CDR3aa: CRVGLDNEQFF
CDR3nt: TGCAGGGTCGGCTTGGACAATGAGCAGTTCTTC

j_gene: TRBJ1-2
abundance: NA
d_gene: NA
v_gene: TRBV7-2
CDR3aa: CASSLDRSNYGYTF
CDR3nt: TGTGCCAGCAGCCTAGACAGGAGTAACTATGGCTACACCTTC

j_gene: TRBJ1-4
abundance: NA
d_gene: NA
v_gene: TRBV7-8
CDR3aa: CASSAAAGQEKLFF
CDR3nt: TGTGCCAGCAGCGCAGCGGCAGGGCAGGAAAAACTGTTTTTT

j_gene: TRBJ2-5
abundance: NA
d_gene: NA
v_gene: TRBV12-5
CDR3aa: CASGLWGAETQYF
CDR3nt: TGTGCTAGTGGTTTGTGGGGGGCCGAGACCCAGTACTTC

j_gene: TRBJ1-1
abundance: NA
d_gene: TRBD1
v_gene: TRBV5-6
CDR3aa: CASSERFGTGGLPNTEAFF
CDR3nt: TGTGCCAGCAGTGAAAGGTTCGGGACAGGGGGCCTCCCGAACACTGAAGCTTTCTTT

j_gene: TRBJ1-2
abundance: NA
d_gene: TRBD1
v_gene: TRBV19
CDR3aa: CASSTGQGAKDYGYTF
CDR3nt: TGTGCCAGTAGTACTGGACAGGGGGCGAAGGACTATGGCTACACCTTC

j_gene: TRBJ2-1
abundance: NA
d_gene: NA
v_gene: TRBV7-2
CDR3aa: CASSPYNEQFF
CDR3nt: TGTGCCAGCAGCCCCTACAATGAGCAGTTCTTC

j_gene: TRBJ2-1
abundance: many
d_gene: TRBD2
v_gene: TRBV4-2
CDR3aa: CASRNLAGAYNEQFF
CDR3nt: TGTGCCAGCAGAAATCTAGCGGGGGCATACAATGAGCAGTTCTTC

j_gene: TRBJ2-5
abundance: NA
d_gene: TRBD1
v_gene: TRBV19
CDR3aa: CASSIRTGRIETQYF
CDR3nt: TGTGCCAGTAGTATCAGGACAGGGAGGATAGAGACCCAGTACTTC

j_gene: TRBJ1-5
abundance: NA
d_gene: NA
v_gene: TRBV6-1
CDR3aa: CASSEITGRGPWGNQPQHF
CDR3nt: TGTGCCAGCAGTGAAATTACAGGGCGGGGCCCTTGGGGCAATCAGCCCCAGCATTTT

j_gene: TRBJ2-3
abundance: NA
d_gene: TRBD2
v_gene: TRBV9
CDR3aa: CASSEYSGLSTDTQYF
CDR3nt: TGTGCCAGCAGCGAGTATAGCGGGCTAAGCACAGATACGCAGTATTTT

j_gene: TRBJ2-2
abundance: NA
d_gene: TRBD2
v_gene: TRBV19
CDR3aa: CASSIYASGSGELFF
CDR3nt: TGTGCCAGTAGTATATATGCTAGCGGTTCCGGGGAGCTGTTTTTT

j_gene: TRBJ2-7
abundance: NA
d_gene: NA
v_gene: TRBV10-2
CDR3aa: CASSRTGSPTQAYEQYF
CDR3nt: TGCGCCAGCAGCCGGACCGGCTCTCCTACTCAGGCCTACGAGCAGTACTTC

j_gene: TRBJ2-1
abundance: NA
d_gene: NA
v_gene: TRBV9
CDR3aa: CASSVGVGKEGDEQFF
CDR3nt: TGTGCCAGCAGCGTAGGAGTCGGTAAAGAAGGGGATGAGCAGTTCTTC

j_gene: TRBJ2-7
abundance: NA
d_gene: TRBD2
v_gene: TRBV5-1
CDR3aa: CASSLAWVAGDTPAYEQYF
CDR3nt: TGCGCCAGCAGCTTGGCCTGGGTAGCGGGAGATACCCCTGCCTACGAGCAGTACTTC